These 13 T cell receptor beta chains came from one sample sequenced in a study of T cells in Graves' hyperthyroidism and ophthalmopathy (dated by TCRdb to the late 2010s). Receptors were amplified or captured by multiplex PCR. The data were produced on an Illumina HiSeq 2000. The TCR beta CDR3 regions were amplified from the RNA transcripts. A first-round RT-PCR of the TCR CDR3 used the HTBI primer set with the Qiagen OneStep RT-PCR kit. TCRdb trimmed the raw reads at Q25, called clones with MiXCR and kept productive beta chains. Rows matching on CDR3 protein sequence are summarized as one entry with the most common DNA and genes. Here the sample has around 560,000 distinct CDR3 sequences; roughly a sixth occur a single time. The top ten clones comprise about 20% of the sample. Material for sequencing was blood. These receptor sequences come from a woman between 18 and 29 years old with Graves' hyperthyroidism.

This chain links TRBV3-1 with TRBJ1-2, with 8 bases fitting TRBD1. CDR1 is LGHDT and CDR2 is YNNKEL in the germline V gene (reference sequence). V was pared by 4 bases and J by 2 bases, with 6 bases of the junction left unmatched. This CDR3 spans 15 amino acids. CDR3 DNA sequence: TGTGCCAGCAGCCCCGGGGGACAGGTGAACTATGGCTACACCTTC. Translating gives CASSPGGQVNYGYTF.

The chain combines TRBV9 with TRBJ1-4; D is undetermined. The CDR3 loop spans 11 amino acids. V was trimmed by 5 bases and J by 11 bases, leaving 10 bases between them. CDR1 SGDLS and CDR2 YYNGEE come from the germline V gene. CDR3 in amino acids: CASREIAKLFF. CDR3 bases: TGTGCCAGCAGAGAGATTGCCAAACTGTTTTTT.

The gene calls are TRBV24-1 and TRBJ2-3; D possibly corresponds to TRBD1 (5 bases). Per the germline V gene, CDR1 is KGHDR and CDR2 is SFDVKD. V lost 5 bases to trimming and J lost 2 bases, with 22 bases between them. CDR3 length equals 18 residues. CDR3: CATSGALGRGFHTDTQYF. DNA for the CDR3: TGTGCCACCAGTGGAGCTTTGGGAAGGGGATTTCACACAGATACGCAGTATTTT.

The chain employs TRBV15 and TRBJ2-1; tentative D call: TRBD2 (6 bases). V lost 5 bases and J lost 3, with 14 bases in between. The CDR3 is made up of 15 amino acids. Germline CDR1 is LNHNV and CDR2 is YYDKDF (reference sequence). The CDR3 loop reads CATSELAGNYNEQFF. CDR3 DNA sequence: TGTGCCACCAGCGAGTTGGCGGGAAACTACAATGAGCAGTTCTTC.

This clonotype was counted a few times. This chain connects TRBV4-3 to TRBJ2-2; D is perhaps TRBD2 (7 bases). Deletions cut 0 bases from V and 5 bases from J, with 16 bases between. The CDR3 has 17 amino acids. Germline V gene sequence: CDR1 LGHNA, CDR2 YSLEER. CDR3: CASSQDWPGGLTGELFF. DNA for the CDR3: TGCGCCAGCAGCCAAGATTGGCCGGGGGGCCTTACCGGGGAGCTGTTTTTT.

This clonotype was observed many times. The chain employs TRBV7-9 and TRBJ1-1; no firm D call. The CDR3 extends over 13 amino acids. V was cut by 0 bases and J by 4 bases, with 6 bases left in between. Germline V gives CDR1 SEHNR, CDR2 FQNEAQ (reference sequence). CDR3 coding DNA: TGTGCCAGCAGCTTAGCGCTGAGCACTGAAGCTTTCTTT. As protein: CASSLALSTEAFF.

J is TRBJ2-2 and V is TRBV19, with TRBD1 matching 8 bases. The CDR3 extends over 17 amino acids. CDR1 LNHDA and CDR2 SQIVND come from the germline V gene (reference sequence). J was trimmed by 3 bases and V by 3 bases; bases with no gene match: 9. The CDR3 DNA is TGTGCCAGTAGTATGACCATCAGGGGGCTAGACACCGGGGAGCTGTTTTTT. Translation: CASSMTIRGLDTGELFF.

The chain joins TRBV19 to TRBJ1-2; D is ambiguous. Trimming cost V 3 bases and J 5 bases, with 10 bases left between them. The CDR3 consists of 13 residues. Germline CDR1 reads LNHDA; CDR2 reads SQIVND (reference sequence). The CDR3 DNA reads TGTGCCAGTAGTATTCGAAAGATATATGGCTACACCTTC. Its protein is CASSIRKIYGYTF.

This chain links TRBV6-2 or TRBV6-3 with TRBJ2-5; 9 bases line up with TRBD2. CDR3 length equals 16 residues. The germline V gene has CDR1 MNHEY and CDR2 SVGEGT. J gave up 4 bases and V 5 bases, and 11 bases lay outside the gene matches. CDR3 residues: CASSLHLAGSAETQYF. The CDR3 DNA sequence: TGTGCCAGCAGTCTACATCTAGCGGGGTCCGCAGAGACCCAGTACTTC.

This chain uses TRBV5-8 with TRBJ2-4; D tentatively fits TRBD1 or TRBD2 (5 bases each). The CDR3 consists of 19 residues. The germline V and J ends were trimmed by 4 bases and 3 bases, with 26 bases remaining between them. Germline lookup yields CDR1 SGHTS and CDR2 YDEGEE. CDR3 protein: CASSHGRDGTFKDKNIQYF. CDR3 DNA: TGTGCCAGCAGCCACGGAAGGGACGGAACCTTCAAGGACAAAAACATTCAGTACTTC.

This clonotype has ten or more counts. V is TRBV20-1 and J is TRBJ2-1; D ambiguous. CDR3 length equals 13 residues. In germline, CDR1 is DFQATT, CDR2 SNEGSKA (reference sequence). V was pared by 3 bases and J by 3 bases, with 9 bases between. The CDR3: CSARVGVYNEQFF. The CDR3 coding sequence is TGCAGTGCTAGGGTGGGCGTCTACAATGAGCAGTTCTTC.

As to this clonotype: Just one base apart from a much larger clone, this may be a read error. The V and J genes are TRBV12-5 and TRBJ1-1; D is unresolved. The CDR3 is made up of 18 amino acids. The ends were cut back, 1 base at V and 2 bases at J, with 20 bases in the middle. Germline V lookup: CDR1 LGHNT, CDR2 FRNRAP. The DNA of the CDR3 is TGTGCTAGTGGTTTGGCCCCCCCCGAACGGAAAATTAACACTGAAGCTTTCTTT. Amino acid sequence: CASGLAPPERKINTEAFF.

This clonotype was observed many times. The chain employs TRBV6-2 or TRBV6-3 and TRBJ2-7, with 8 bases that match TRBD1. The CDR3 length is 16 residues. With 0 bases clipped from V and 2 bases from J, the junction kept 6 bases outside the gene matches. Germline V gene sequence: CDR1 MNHEY, CDR2 SVGEGT. CDR3 nucleotide sequence: TGTGCCAGCAGTTACTCGACCGGGACAGGACCCTACGAGCAGTACTTC. This sequence encodes CASSYSTGTGPYEQYF.